The rows below give T cell receptor beta chains drawn from one sample of a study of beta chain features in type 1 diabetes. The repertoire was sequenced with immunoSEQ multiplex PCR; TCRdb's copy has only in-frame clones and lacks some. The sample lists about 660,000 clones, about 14% occurring once. Material: naive CD4+ T cells from blood. All receptors derive from a man between 18 and 29 years old with type 1 diabetes. The CDR3 runs from the conserved cysteine through the conserved F or W. Fields, in order: clone size, V gene, D gene, J gene, CDR3 DNA, CDR3 protein. A D gene is named only where the DNA matches it firmly. Only part of the rows carry a size: once, few, many, or a class if the clone is expanded.

few,TRBV30,NA,TRBJ1-3,TGTGCCTGGACCTCAAGCTACACCATATATTTT,CAWTSSYTIYF
NA,TRBV9,NA,TRBJ2-3,TGTGCCAGCAGCGTAGACCCAACAACATCAGATACGCAGTATTTT,CASSVDPTTSDTQYF
NA,TRBV4-1,NA,TRBJ2-3,TGCGCCAGCAGCCACTTGGGGCAGCGGGTGCCCGTCACAGATACGCAGTATTTT,CASSHLGQRVPVTDTQYF
few,TRBV6-6,NA,TRBJ1-2,TGTGCCAGCAGTTACTCGATAGGCTATGGCTACACCTTC,CASSYSIGYGYTF
few,TRBV29-1,TRBD2,TRBJ2-7,TGCAGCGTGCTAGCGGGAGGGCTATACGAGCAGTACTTC,CSVLAGGLYEQYF
few,TRBV5-1,TRBD2,TRBJ2-7,TGCGCCAGCTGCGCCGGGGCCCCCGGCGGGAGGGCCTTCGAGCAGTACTTC,CASCAGAPGGRAFEQYF
few,TRBV6-6,NA,TRBJ1-5,TGTGCCAGCAGTTCCAGGTCGGAGGGCAATCAGCCCCAGCATTTT,CASSSRSEGNQPQHF
NA,TRBV7-2,TRBD2,TRBJ2-3,TGTGCCAGCAGCTGGGAGGGGAATACGCAGTATTTT,CASSWEGNTQYF
NA,TRBV7-9,NA,TRBJ1-1,TGTGCCAGCAGCCCCCGACTGATGAACACTGAAGCTTTCTTT,CASSPRLMNTEAFF
few,TRBV19,NA,TRBJ2-4,TGTGCCACTACCCCGGGGGCAAGCGTCAAAAACATTCAGTACTTC,CATTPGASVKNIQYF
NA,TRBV7-6,NA,TRBJ2-3,TGTGCCAGCAGCTTAGCGTTAGGAAGGACAGATACGCAGTATTTT,CASSLALGRTDTQYF
once,TRBV30,TRBD1,TRBJ2-7,TGTGCCTGGAGCCATACCGGGACAGGGAGCTCCTACGAGCAGTACTTC,CAWSHTGTGSSYEQYF
NA,TRBV9,NA,TRBJ1-3,TGTGCCAGCAGCGCTACGGGACAAGGATCTGGAAACACCATATATTTT,CASSATGQGSGNTIYF
few,TRBV7-9,TRBD1,TRBJ2-7,TGTGCCAGCAGCACCGGTAGGGGGACAGGGCTCGAGCAGTACTTC,CASSTGRGTGLEQYF
NA,TRBV9,NA,TRBJ2-2,TGTGCCAGCAGCGAGGGGACCGGGGAGCTGTTTTTT,CASSEGTGELFF
NA,TRBV7-2,NA,TRBJ2-7,TGTGCCAGCAGCTTCGGTCAGGGTCTCTACGAGCAGTACTTC,CASSFGQGLYEQYF
few,TRBV7-9,NA,TRBJ1-4,TGTGCCAGCAGCTACCGAAGTACTAATGAAAAACTGTTTTTT,CASSYRSTNEKLFF
once,TRBV6-5,NA,TRBJ1-1,TGTGCCAGCAGTTATTTCTTCAATCACGCTGAAGCTTTCTTT,CASSYFFNHAEAFF
NA,TRBV19,TRBD1,TRBJ1-4,TGTGCCAGTAGTCCCCTCGGACAGGGGATCGCGGAAAAACTGTTTTTT,CASSPLGQGIAEKLFF
NA,TRBV5-4,NA,TRBJ2-2,TGTGCCAGCAGGGTTTTGAGTGGCAACACCGGGGAGCTGTTTTTT,CASRVLSGNTGELFF
few,TRBV7-2,NA,TRBJ2-7,TGTGCCAGCAGCTTAGCTATTTACGAGCAGTACTTC,CASSLAIYEQYF
NA,TRBV28,TRBD1,TRBJ2-7,TGTGCCAGCAGCACTCCGGGACAGTGGCCCTACGAGCAGTACTTC,CASSTPGQWPYEQYF
few,TRBV2,NA,TRBJ1-3,TGTGCCAGCAGTGACTGGATTCGCTCTGGAAACACCATATATTTT,CASSDWIRSGNTIYF
few,TRBV9,NA,TRBJ2-1,TGTGCCAGCAGCTCACTTTACAATGAGCAGTTCTTC,CASSSLYNEQFF
few,TRBV7-2,NA,TRBJ1-2,TGTGCCAGCAGCCCACCGACACGCTATGGCTACACCTTC,CASSPPTRYGYTF
few,TRBV7-2,NA,TRBJ2-3,TGTGCCAGCAGCTTTGGCGCCCGAACTACCACAGATACGCAGTATTTT,CASSFGARTTTDTQYF
few,TRBV29-1,TRBD1,TRBJ1-4,TGCAGCGTGGAGACAGGGGGCAGGGAAAAACTGTTTTTT,CSVETGGREKLFF
few,TRBV29-1,NA,TRBJ1-2,TGCAGCGTTCATTCCGGAACGAACTATGGCTACACCTTC,CSVHSGTNYGYTF
few,TRBV30,NA,TRBJ1-3,TGTGCCTGTTCCCGAGGTGGAGCGTCCTCTGGAAACACCATATATTTT,CACSRGGASSGNTIYF
few,TRBV18,NA,TRBJ2-7,TGTGCCAGCTCTACGTATGGGTCCTACGAGCAGTACTTC,CASSTYGSYEQYF
few,TRBV30,NA,TRBJ2-3,TGTGCCTGGAAGGTTCCGGGAAGCACAGATACGCAGTATTTT,CAWKVPGSTDTQYF
NA,TRBV5-6,TRBD2,TRBJ2-4,TGTGCCAGCAGCCGAAGGTCTAGCGGGAGGGCCCTTTTGAACTTC,CASSRRSSGRALLNF
NA,TRBV5-1,NA,TRBJ2-7,TGCGCCAGCAGCTTGGCCACCCCATCCTACGAGCAGTACTTC,CASSLATPSYEQYF
few,TRBV6-1,NA,TRBJ1-4,TGTGCCATTTCAGGCCACAGCCGCAATGAAAAACTGTTTTTT,CAISGHSRNEKLFF
NA,TRBV27,NA,TRBJ2-7,TGTGCCAGCAGTGCCCCTTCTTCAGGTACCTACGAGCAGTACTTC,CASSAPSSGTYEQYF
NA,TRBV7-9,NA,TRBJ2-5,TGTGCCAGCAGCTTAGACCGTCCTCTAGAGACCCAGTACTTC,CASSLDRPLETQYF
NA,TRBV20-1,NA,TRBJ1-2,TGCAGTGCTCGGACGGACCATGGCTACACCTTC,CSARTDHGYTF
NA,TRBV10-3,NA,TRBJ2-5,TGTGCCATCAGTGATCAAGAGACCCAGTACTTC,CAISDQETQYF
NA,TRBV5-4,NA,TRBJ2-3,TGTGCCAGCAGCCTCCCGCGAGATACGCAGTATTTT,CASSLPRDTQYF
NA,TRBV20-1,NA,TRBJ1-2,TGCAGTGCTGCCCATGGGGGGGCCTGCACCTTC,CSAAHGGACTF
NA,TRBV27,NA,TRBJ2-6,TGTGCCAGCAGTTTACGACCCCCAGACATCGTCTCTGGGGCCAACGTCCTGACTTTC,CASSLRPPDIVSGANVLTF
NA,TRBV7-6,TRBD1,TRBJ1-4,TGTGCCAGCAGCGCTACCCCGGGACAGTCTAATGAAAAACTGTTTTTT,CASSATPGQSNEKLFF
NA,TRBV30,TRBD2,TRBJ2-7,TGTGCCTGGGGAGGACTAGCAGAACTGGGGCGGCAGTACTTC,CAWGGLAELGRQYF
few,TRBV15,TRBD1,TRBJ2-7,TGTGCCACCAGCAGAGGTGGACAGGGGAATACGTACGAGCAGTACTTC,CATSRGGQGNTYEQYF
few,TRBV5-6,NA,TRBJ2-6,TGTGCCAGCAGCCTCTGGTCTGGGGCCAACGTCCTGACTTTC,CASSLWSGANVLTF
few,TRBV5-1,NA,TRBJ2-7,TGCGCCAGCAGCGGGGAGAGCTACGAGCAGTACTTC,CASSGESYEQYF
NA,TRBV7-2,NA,TRBJ2-1,TGTGCCAGCAGCCCGGTCGCCTACAATGAGCAGTTCTTC,CASSPVAYNEQFF
NA,TRBV6-6,NA,TRBJ1-1,TGTGCCAGCAGTTACTCGATCCAGGGATCTGAAGCTTTCTTT,CASSYSIQGSEAFF
NA,TRBV6-1,NA,TRBJ2-3,TGTGCCAGCAGTGAATTTCTGGCTGGCCATAGCACAGATACGCAGTATTTT,CASSEFLAGHSTDTQYF
NA,TRBV7-9,TRBD2,TRBJ2-5,TGTGCCAGCCCCCCTCGAGCGGGGGGGGAGACCCAGTACTTC,CASPPRAGGETQYF
NA,TRBV15,NA,TRBJ1-5,TGTGCCACCAGCTCCCGGGGGAGCAATCAGCCCCAGCATTTT,CATSSRGSNQPQHF
few,TRBV11-2,TRBD2,TRBJ2-1,TGTGCCAGCAGCTTAGGGTCTCGGACTAGCGTCTACAATGAGCAGTTCTTC,CASSLGSRTSVYNEQFF
NA,TRBV5-1,TRBD2,TRBJ2-3,TGCGCCAGCAGATATCTAGCGGGGAGCACAGATACGCAGTATTTT,CASRYLAGSTDTQYF
few,TRBV29-1,NA,TRBJ1-1,TGCAGCGTTGAAGACAGAGGCACTGAAGCTTTCTTT,CSVEDRGTEAFF
NA,TRBV5-1,NA,TRBJ2-7,TGCGCCAGCAGCTTGGACCGGTACGAGCAGTACTTC,CASSLDRYEQYF
NA,TRBV7-6,NA,TRBJ2-1,TGTGCCAGCAGCTTCGGGCGCGGGGCCAATGAGCAGTTCTTC,CASSFGRGANEQFF
NA,TRBV30,TRBD1,TRBJ1-5,TGTGCCTGGGGGTGGACAGGCCAGAATCAGCCCCAGCATTTT,CAWGWTGQNQPQHF
NA,TRBV14,NA,TRBJ2-7,TGTGCCAGCAGCCAAGGAGGCGGCCCTACGGGCCTAGGGGAGCAGTACTTC,CASSQGGGPTGLGEQYF
NA,TRBV30,NA,TRBJ1-1,TGTGCCTGGAGTCTGGCCCGGAGGGGGGGAACTGAAGCTTTCTTT,CAWSLARRGGTEAFF
few,TRBV5-1,TRBD1,TRBJ2-5,TGCGCCAGCAGCTTCACCGGGACAGGGGAAGAGACCCAGTACTTC,CASSFTGTGEETQYF